Below are 4 T cell receptor beta chains sequenced from a single sample in a study of regulatory T cells in long-lasting Graves disease. Time point specified: persistent/refractory GD, antithyroid drugs over 5 years with positive TRAb. The TCR library was made from RNA extracted from PBMCs. Sequencing libraries for TCR beta were prepared with iRepertoire HTBI primers and Arm-PCR of CDR3 regions. TCRdb fed the multiplex PCR reads into MiXCR, producing one record per CDR3 protein. The table has some 340,000 distinct CDR3 sequences, more than 20% seen once. This specimen was peripheral blood mononuclear cells (PBMCs), taken when the disease was refractory, from a patient treated with antithyroid drugs. These receptors came from a middle-aged woman with Graves disease.

The chain couples TRBV7-2 to TRBJ1-3; 7 bases are a match to TRBD1. From germline, CDR1 is SGHTA and CDR2 FQGNSA. CDR3 length: 20 residues. V gave up 8 bases and J gave up 0 bases; unmatched junction bases: 22. In DNA form, the CDR3 reads TGTGCCAGCTTAGGTGCGGCTCGGAGGGACAGTTTCTACTCTGGAAACACCATATATTTT. It encodes CASLGAARRDSFYSGNTIYF.

The rearrangement uses TRBV20-1 and TRBJ2-6; 9 bases match TRBD2. V lost 3 bases, J lost 4 bases, and 7 bases stayed unmatched. The CDR3 runs to 16 residues. Germline V gene data show CDR1 as DFQATT and CDR2 as SNEGSKA (reference sequence). The CDR3 loop is CSARAGGPSGANVLTF. The CDR3 coding sequence is TGCAGTGCTAGGGCGGGAGGGCCCTCGGGGGCCAACGTCCTGACTTTC.

The gene calls are TRBV3-1 and TRBJ1-4; D not certain. With 1 base removed from V and 1 base from J, the gap between germline ends came to 7 bases. Looked up from germline, CDR1 is LGHDT and CDR2 is YNNKEL (reference sequence). The CDR3 spans 15 residues. CDR3 DNA sequence: TGTGCCAGCAGCCAAGGACGAGAAACTAATGAAAAACTGTTTTTT. It translates to CASSQGRETNEKLFF.

A few counts support this clonotype. This sequence joins TRBV28 and TRBJ2-7, with a possible D match to TRBD1 (6 bases). Germline V gene sequence: CDR1 MDHEN, CDR2 SYDVKM. The CDR3 runs 14 residues. Trimming stripped 1 base from V and 7 bases from J, with 14 bases between. The CDR3 sequence: CASSLFTQGWEQYF. The CDR3 DNA is TGTGCCAGCAGTTTATTTACACAGGGTTGGGAGCAGTACTTC. Filled out from reference TRBV28 and TRBJ2-7, the complete variable domain reads DVKVTQSSRYLVKRTGEKVFLECVQDMDHENMFWYRQDPGLGLRLIYFSYDVKMKEKGDIPEGYSVSREKKERFSLILESASTNQTSMYLCASSLFTQGWEQYFGPGTRLTVT.